The rows below give T cell receptor beta chains drawn from one sample of a study of blood T cell repertoires in COVID-19. The assay was immunoSEQ multiplex PCR, and TCRdb's table has in-frame clones only and misses some. The table has about 240,000 clones, roughly 79% seen once; the top ten hold 6.5% to 9%. The sequencing input was peripheral blood. The source is an elderly woman with COVID-19, enrolled during active disease. Each CDR3 is given with its conserved first and last residue. The D gene is left open where the match is weak. Some rows have no size entry. The others give once, few or many, or a class for an expanded clone.

NA,TRBJ2-2,NA,TRBV3-1/TRBV3-2,CASSQARFANTGELFF,TGTGCCAGCAGCCAAGCCAGGTTCGCGAACACCGGGGAGCTGTTTTTT
TRBD1,TRBJ1-5,NA,TRBV19,CATTGGGQPQHF,TGTGCCACCACAGGGGGAGGGCAGCCCCAGCATTTT
TRBD2,TRBJ2-5,once,TRBV19,CASSISPPSGRKTQYF,TGTGCCAGTAGTATCTCCCCTCCTAGCGGGAGGAAGACCCAGTACTTC
TRBD2,TRBJ2-3,NA,TRBV11-2,CASSLGRTSGIGTDTQYF,TGTGCCAGCAGCTTAGGACGGACTAGCGGGATTGGTACAGATACGCAGTATTTT
TRBD2,TRBJ2-1,NA,TRBV6-5,CASTPQWTSGEQFF,TGTGCCAGCACTCCCCAGTGGACTAGCGGTGAGCAGTTCTTC
NA,TRBJ2-3,NA,TRBV30,CAWSSGGGSGDTQYF,TGTGCCTGGAGTTCGGGTGGAGGGTCCGGAGATACGCAGTATTTT
TRBD2,TRBJ2-7,NA,TRBV9,CASSPSGNYYEQYF,TGTGCCAGCAGCCCTAGCGGGAACTACTACGAGCAGTACTTC
NA,TRBJ2-7,NA,TRBV5-6,CASSLGTSPSGYF,TGTGCCAGCAGCCTAGGGACATCCCCCTCGGGGTACTTC
NA,TRBJ2-7,NA,TRBV28,CASSLSSGTGSYEQYF,TGTGCCAGCAGTTTAAGCTCGGGGACTGGCTCCTACGAGCAGTACTTC
TRBD1,TRBJ2-7,NA,TRBV5-1,CASSPEAQGNYEQYF,TGCGCCAGCAGCCCGGAGGCACAGGGGAACTACGAGCAGTACTTC
NA,TRBJ1-6,NA,TRBV4-3,CASSQEEGSPLHF,TGCGCCAGCAGCCAAGAGGAGGGTTCACCCCTCCACTTT
NA,TRBJ2-6,NA,TRBV13,CASSLGYSGANVLTF,TGTGCCAGCAGCTTAGGGTACTCTGGGGCCAACGTCCTGACTTTC
NA,TRBJ1-1,NA,TRBV3-1/TRBV3-2,CASSQKGGQAEAFF,TGTGCCAGCAGCCAAAAAGGTGGGCAGGCTGAAGCTTTCTTT
NA,TRBJ2-3,NA,TRBV10-1,CASSDAGRGSTDTQYF,TGCGCCAGCAGTGATGCAGGCAGGGGATCCACAGATACGCAGTATTTT
NA,TRBJ1-3,NA,TRBV7-9,CASSFLQAGNTIYF,TGTGCCAGCAGCTTTTTACAGGCTGGAAACACCATATATTTT
TRBD2,TRBJ2-1,NA,TRBV11-2,CASSSRTSGRAGEQFF,TGTGCCAGCAGCTCCAGGACTAGCGGGAGGGCCGGTGAGCAGTTCTTC
TRBD1,TRBJ2-5,NA,TRBV25-1,CASKEAQGDQETQYF,TGTGCCAGCAAAGAAGCCCAGGGGGACCAAGAGACCCAGTACTTC
TRBD1,TRBJ2-1,NA,TRBV15,CATSSFRGLYNEQFF,TGTGCCACCAGCAGCTTCAGGGGGCTCTACAATGAGCAGTTCTTC
TRBD1,TRBJ2-7,NA,TRBV5-1,CASSLVAGGIYEQYF,TGCGCCAGCAGCTTGGTGGCAGGGGGCATTTACGAGCAGTACTTC
TRBD1,TRBJ1-5,NA,TRBV30,CAWSRQGGQPQHF,TGTGCCTGGAGCAGACAGGGCGGGCAGCCCCAGCATTTT
TRBD2,TRBJ2-7,NA,TRBV5-1,CASSLQGGTYEQYF,TGCGCCAGCAGCTTGCAGGGAGGGACCTACGAGCAGTACTTC
NA,TRBJ2-5,NA,TRBV5-1,CASSLNYRLRIETQYF,TGCGCCAGCAGCTTGAATTACAGACTAAGAATAGAGACCCAGTACTTC